The 23 T cell receptor beta chains in this list originate from one sample, sequenced in a study of CXCR3-negative and CXCR3-positive naive CD8 T cells. The libraries of TRB cDNA were constructed through 5' RACE using UMI labels. Reprocessing the 5' RACE reads, TCRdb reports a single entry for every CDR3 protein and omits DNA. In total, the table holds about 58,000 distinct CDR3 sequences. Sequenced material: naive CXCR3- CD8+ T cells from blood. This sample's subset: CD45RO-CCR7+CD27+CD95- naive CD8+ T cells lacking CXCR3 (TNR3-). The origin of the receptors is a human donor in good health. Some clones in this sample may be carry-over from other donors' samples.

The CDR3 loop is CAIWDTYEQYF. This chain uses TRBV10-3 with TRBJ2-7; TCRdb designates TRBD1, a call that cannot be tested without DNA. The germline gives CDR1 ENHRY, CDR2 SYGVKD. This CDR3 is 11 amino acids long.

CDR3 amino acids: CASSLRGAARGNEQFF. The gene calls are TRBV7-7 and TRBJ2-1; checking the TCRdb D call of TRBD1 is not possible without DNA. The CDR3 sequence is 16 residues long. The germline V gene encodes CDR1 SSHAT and CDR2 FNYEAQ (reference sequence). Based on the CDR3 plus reference TRBV7-7 and TRBJ2-1, the full variable domain is GAGVSQSPRYKVTKRGQDVTLRCDPISSHATLYWYQQALGQGPEFLTYFNYEAQPDKSGLPSDRFSAERPEGSISTLTIQRTEQRDSAMYRCASSLRGAARGNEQFFGPGTRLTVL.

The rearrangement joins TRBV28 to TRBJ2-1. CDR3 length: 15 amino acids. CDR1 and CDR2 from the germline V gene are MDHEN and SYDVKM. The CDR3 reads CASSPWGSSYNEQFF.

The chain is built from TRBV7-6 and TRBJ2-7. The CDR3 is 12 residues long. Germline-derived CDR1 and CDR2 are SGHVS and FNYEAQ. CDR3 residues: CASSFGAYEQYF. Variable domain in full (rest from reference TRBV7-6 and TRBJ2-7): GAGVSQSPRYKVTKRGQDVALRCDPISGHVSLYWYRQALGQGPEFLTYFNYEAQQDKSGLPNDRFSAERPEGSISTLTIQRTEQRDSAMYRCASSFGAYEQYFGPGTRLTVT.

This sequence joins TRBV5-1 and TRBJ1-1. CDR3 length equals 12 residues. Looked up from germline, CDR1 is SGHRS and CDR2 is YFSETQ. CDR3: CASRGGGTEAFF.

The chain couples TRBV29-1 to TRBJ2-7. Germline CDR1 is SQVTM and CDR2 is ANQGSEA. This CDR3 comprises 11 residues. The CDR3 spells CSVAGAYEQYF.

The V gene is TRBV3-1, the J gene TRBJ1-4; the D call from TCRdb, TRBD1, cannot be confirmed without DNA. CDR3 length: 18 amino acids. Germline CDR1 and CDR2: LGHDT and YNNKEL (reference sequence). The CDR3 is CASSQRTAFYATNEKLFF.

This rearrangement joins TRBV7-9 to TRBJ2-1. Per germline, CDR1 SEHNR and CDR2 FQNEAQ (reference sequence). The CDR3 totals 12 residues. The CDR3 sequence is CASSLADNEQFF.

The gene calls are TRBV6-2 or TRBV6-3 and TRBJ2-1; absent DNA, TCRdb's TRBD1 call cannot be checked. The CDR3 is made up of 11 amino acids. Germline V CDR1 and CDR2: MNHEY, SVGEGT. The CDR3: CASRTGNEQFF.

The chain couples TRBV27 to TRBJ2-1; the D gene TCRdb calls, TRBD1, cannot be checked with no DNA. Germline V lookup: CDR1 MNHEY, CDR2 SMNVEV (reference sequence). CDR3 length: 15 residues. The CDR3 sequence is CAIAGPGQTHNEQFF.

The chain couples TRBV12-3 or TRBV12-4 to TRBJ1-2; absent DNA, TCRdb's TRBD1 call cannot be checked. CDR3 length: 15 amino acids. CDR3 sequence reads: CASSSAAGALYGYTF.

The chain recombines TRBV6-1 with TRBJ2-7. Germline-derived CDR1 and CDR2 are MNHNS and SASEGT. This CDR3 is 11 amino acids long. CDR3 region: CASSELYEQYF.

The rearrangement joins TRBV10-1 to TRBJ2-7; TCRdb's D call, TRBD1, is unchecked because there is no DNA. The CDR3 is 14 amino acids. Germline V gene data show CDR1 as WNHNN and CDR2 as SYGVQD (reference sequence). CDR3 sequence reads: CASSGQGTSYEQYF.

V gene TRBV29-1 combines with J gene TRBJ2-7. The V gene's germline CDR1 is SQVTM and CDR2 ANQGSEA. The CDR3 sequence is 13 residues long. CDR3: CSVLPDPSYEQYF.

The chain recombines TRBV7-9 with TRBJ2-1; TCRdb selects TRBD1, and the lack of DNA leaves this call unchecked. Germline V gene data show CDR1 as SEHNR and CDR2 as FQNEAQ (reference sequence). The CDR3 sequence is 15 residues long. The CDR3 sequence: CASTFGGQVSNEQFF.

The genes are TRBV14 and TRBJ2-7. Germline-derived CDR1 and CDR2 are SGHDN and FVKESK. This CDR3 spans 16 amino acids. The CDR3 sequence: CASSQGGGTFIYEQYF. The entire variable domain, with the rest obtained from reference TRBV14 and TRBJ2-7, is as follows: EAGVTQFPSHSVIEKGQTVTLRCDPISGHDNLYWYRRVMGKEIKFLLHFVKESKQDESGMPNNRFLAERTGGTYSTLKVQPAELEDSGVYFCASSQGGGTFIYEQYFGPGTRLTVT.

The chain uses TRBV7-6 and TRBJ1-1. CDR1 and CDR2 from the germline V gene are SGHVS and FNYEAQ. This CDR3 has 14 amino acids. This CDR3 is CASSLGWTNTEAFF.

CDR3 loop: CASSYLTGTGIDNEQFF. The chain has TRBV6-2 or TRBV6-3 and TRBJ2-1; TCRdb's D gene call, TRBD1, goes unchecked for lack of DNA. The CDR3 covers 17 residues. Germline CDR1 MNHEY, CDR2 SVGEGT.

The CDR3 here is CASRTGTAGNTIYF. The V and J genes are TRBV27 and TRBJ1-3; TCRdb gives TRBD1 as the D gene, but with no DNA this cannot be confirmed. Germline CDR1 reads MNHEY; CDR2 reads SMNVEV (reference sequence). This CDR3 has 14 residues.

This rearrangement joins TRBV7-8 to TRBJ2-7; TCRdb names TRBD2, which stays unverified in the absence of DNA. The germline V gene has CDR1 SGHVS and CDR2 FQNEAQ. This CDR3 comprises 15 residues. The CDR3 loop is CASSPTGTATYEQYF. The full variable domain, in which reference TRBV7-8 and TRBJ2-7 provide the parts outside the CDR3, is GAGVSQSPRYKVAKRGQDVALRCDPISGHVSLFWYQQALGQGPEFLTYFQNEAQLDKSGLPSDRFFAERPEGSVSTLKIQRTQQEDSAVYLCASSPTGTATYEQYFGPGTRLTVT.

V and J are TRBV6-4 and TRBJ2-1. Germline CDR1 reads MRHNA; CDR2 reads SNTAGT. The CDR3 spans 15 residues. The CDR3 sequence: CASSDSPDSYNEQFF.

The rearrangement links TRBV7-9 to TRBJ2-3; TCRdb names TRBD1, which stays unverified in the absence of DNA. There are 14 residues in the CDR3. From germline, CDR1 is SEHNR and CDR2 FQNEAQ (reference sequence). The CDR3 loop reads CASSPGLAADTQYF.

The CDR3 loop is CASSPLRGGTHEAFF. V usage is TRBV4-3 and J usage is TRBJ1-1. CDR3 length equals 15 residues. The V gene's germline CDR1 is LGHNA and CDR2 YSLEER.